The rows below give T cell receptor beta chains drawn from one sample of a study of CD8 T cells in ankylosing spondylitis. TCRdb fed the 5' RACE reads into MiXCR, producing one record per CDR3 protein. The sample includes around 320,000 distinct CDR3 sequences, roughly 20% seen only once; the top ten take roughly 3.6%. What was sequenced was blood, either unsorted or a sorted T cell fraction (not recorded which). The receptors shown here come from a female donor with ankylosing spondylitis or in good health (not recorded which). The CDR3 runs from the conserved cysteine through the conserved F or W. D genes are given only for firm matches. Some rows have no size entry. The others give once, few or many, or a class for an expanded clone.

V gene,J gene,clone size,D gene,CDR3 DNA,CDR3 protein
TRBV12-3/TRBV12-4,TRBJ1-1,once,NA,TGTGCCAGCACCGCCGACAGGCGGACCCCTGAAGCTTTCTTT,CASTADRRTPEAFF
TRBV11-2,TRBJ2-3,NA,TRBD2,TGTGCCAGCAGCCCTGGGACTAGCGGGCCAGATACGCAGTATTTT,CASSPGTSGPDTQYF
TRBV7-9,TRBJ2-1,NA,TRBD1,TGTGCCAGCAGCTTGTTGTCGGACAGGGTTGCTGAGCAGTTCTTC,CASSLLSDRVAEQFF
TRBV7-2,TRBJ2-7,NA,TRBD1,TGTGCCAGCAGCTCCCGGGACAGAGTCTACGAGCAGTACTTC,CASSSRDRVYEQYF
TRBV2,TRBJ2-7,few,TRBD1,TGTGCCAGCCAAATACAGGGGGGCTCCTACGAGCAGTACTTC,CASQIQGGSYEQYF
TRBV20-1,TRBJ2-7,NA,NA,TGCAGTGCTAGTGATAGGGGGGTAGAGCAGTACTTC,CSASDRGVEQYF
TRBV20-1,TRBJ2-1,NA,TRBD1,TGCAGTGCTAGGGAACAGGGGTGGTCCTACAATGAGCAGTTCTTC,CSAREQGWSYNEQFF
TRBV10-3,TRBJ2-7,NA,NA,TGTGCCATCAGTGAGAGGGCTGAGGGTTCGGACTACGAGCAGTACTTC,CAISERAEGSDYEQYF
TRBV10-3,TRBJ2-1,NA,TRBD2,TGTGCCATCAGGGTTGCGGGAGGGGGGAATGAGCAGTTCTTC,CAIRVAGGGNEQFF
TRBV18,TRBJ1-1,many,NA,TGTGCCAGCTCACCACCAGTAGCCATGAACACTGAAGCTTTCTTT,CASSPPVAMNTEAFF
TRBV28,TRBJ2-1,NA,NA,TGTGCCAGCGGGGGTTACAATGAGCAGTTCTTC,CASGGYNEQFF
TRBV5-6,TRBJ2-7,NA,TRBD2,TGTGCCAGCAGCTTCGGGACTACCTCAGGACCCGCATACGAGCAGTACTTC,CASSFGTTSGPAYEQYF
TRBV19,TRBJ2-3,NA,NA,TGTGCCAGTAGTATTTTCGGCAGAACTAGCACAGATACGCAGTATTTT,CASSIFGRTSTDTQYF
TRBV29-1,TRBJ2-1,many,NA,TGCAGCGTGGACAGACCTACAAGGGACAATGAGCAGTTCTTC,CSVDRPTRDNEQFF
TRBV2,TRBJ2-1,NA,NA,TGTGCCAGCAGTGAAGCGCGCAGTCTCCATGAGCAGTTCTTC,CASSEARSLHEQFF
TRBV2,TRBJ2-1,NA,NA,TGTGCCAGCAGTGAAACAGGGAGCTCCTACAATGAGCAGTTCTTC,CASSETGSSYNEQFF
TRBV4-3,TRBJ2-3,NA,NA,TGCGCCAGCAGCCAAGACCCGCGGGCTACAGATACGCAGTATTTT,CASSQDPRATDTQYF
TRBV12-3/TRBV12-4,TRBJ1-5,many,NA,TGTGCCAGCAGCCACGGTGGGGAAGTACAGCCCCAGCATTTT,CASSHGGEVQPQHF
TRBV20-1,TRBJ2-7,few,NA,TGCAGTGCTTCTCACCGGGCCAATCTCTACGAGCAGTACTTC,CSASHRANLYEQYF
TRBV5-1,TRBJ2-7,NA,TRBD2,TGCGCCAGCAGTGCTAGCGGGGGGGACTCCTACGAGCAGTACTTC,CASSASGGDSYEQYF
TRBV5-1,TRBJ2-1,few,TRBD2,TGCGCCAGCAGCCCGTTACTAGCGGATAATGAGCAGTTCTTC,CASSPLLADNEQFF
TRBV20-1,TRBJ2-7,many,TRBD1,TGCAGTGCTAGAACCGGGACAGGGTACGAGCAGTACTTC,CSARTGTGYEQYF
TRBV3-1,TRBJ2-1,few,NA,TGTGCCAGCAGCCATCAGACCGAGCAGTTCTTC,CASSHQTEQFF
TRBV27,TRBJ2-7,NA,TRBD2,TGTGCCAGCAGCATTCGGAGTACTAGCGGGAGTATCAACGAGCAGTACTTC,CASSIRSTSGSINEQYF
TRBV20-1,TRBJ1-1,many,NA,TGCAGTGCTATAGGGAACACTGAAGCTTTCTTT,CSAIGNTEAFF
TRBV3-1,TRBJ2-5,few,TRBD2,TGTGCCAGCAGCATGTCTAGCGGGAGTGTAACTGGAACCCAGTACTTC,CASSMSSGSVTGTQYF
TRBV15,TRBJ2-1,NA,TRBD2,TGTGCCACCAGAGGCCTAGCGGGCAATGAGCAGTTCTTC,CATRGLAGNEQFF
TRBV4-3,TRBJ2-6,NA,TRBD1,TGCGCCAGCAGCCGCGGGACAGGGGGCTTTGGGGCCAACGTCCTGACTTTC,CASSRGTGGFGANVLTF
TRBV28,TRBJ2-1,NA,TRBD2,TGTGCCAGCAGTTTAATAGCGGGGTCCATCAATGAGCAGTTCTTC,CASSLIAGSINEQFF
TRBV2,TRBJ2-7,many,TRBD1,TGTGCCAGCAGCGTTGGACAGGTCAGCGAGCAGTACTTC,CASSVGQVSEQYF
TRBV3-1,TRBJ2-1,NA,NA,TGTGCCAGCAGCCAAGATGCGGACTACAATGAGCAGTTCTTC,CASSQDADYNEQFF
TRBV7-2,TRBJ2-3,many,NA,TGTGCCAGCAGTGCTGGCAGGGAAGGCACAGATACGCAGTATTTT,CASSAGREGTDTQYF
TRBV6-1,TRBJ2-6,few,NA,TGTGCCAGCAGATTCAGGGGTGCGGGGGCCAACGTCCTGACTTTC,CASRFRGAGANVLTF
TRBV5-1,TRBJ1-1,NA,NA,TGCGCCAGCAGCGTACAGGGTGACACTGAAGCTTTCTTT,CASSVQGDTEAFF
TRBV7-2,TRBJ2-3,NA,TRBD2,TGTGCCAGCAGCCATCGGGTAGCGGGAGGGGCAGATACGCAGTATTTT,CASSHRVAGGADTQYF
TRBV7-9,TRBJ2-7,NA,NA,TGTGCCAGCAGCTCCCCCATCGAGCAGTACTTC,CASSSPIEQYF
TRBV10-1,TRBJ2-7,NA,NA,TGCGCCAGCAGTGAGTTGGTGGACTACGAGCAGTACTTC,CASSELVDYEQYF